Each of the 28 T cell receptor beta chains below was sequenced from the same sample in a study of CD8 T cells in ankylosing spondylitis. MiXCR, applied by TCRdb to the 5' RACE reads, yields one record per CDR3 protein. The sample has 250,000 or so distinct CDR3 sequences, 15% to 20% seen once. The sample taken for sequencing was blood, either unsorted or a sorted T cell fraction (not recorded which). The origin of the receptors is a male donor with ankylosing spondylitis or in good health (not recorded which).

This clonotype was counted ten times or more. The V call is TRBV11-2, the J call TRBJ2-7, with D perhaps being TRBD1 or TRBD2 (6 bases each). Germline lookup yields CDR1 SGHAT and CDR2 FQNNGV. CDR3 size: 17 residues. Trimming stripped 0 bases from V and 0 bases from J, with 15 bases between. The CDR3 spells CASSLDGLGGLSYEQYF. DNA for the CDR3: TGTGCCAGCAGCTTAGATGGATTGGGGGGCCTCTCCTACGAGCAGTACTTC.

J is TRBJ2-1 and V is TRBV7-6; 10 positions agree with TRBD2. The CDR3 is made up of 18 amino acids. Germline V gene data show CDR1 as SGHVS and CDR2 as FNYEAQ. J was trimmed by 0 bases and V by 5 bases; bases with no gene match: 10. This CDR3 reads CASSERLAGDFSYNEQFF. For the CDR3, the DNA is TGTGCCAGCAGCGAAAGACTAGCGGGTGATTTCTCCTACAATGAGCAGTTCTTC.

A few counts support this clonotype. The J gene is TRBJ2-1, the V gene TRBV4-1; D is perhaps TRBD1 or TRBD2 (6 bases each). CDR1 is MGHRA, CDR2 YSYEKL, per germline. The V end lost 0 bases, the J end lost 12 bases, and 27 bases lay between the germline ends. This CDR3 spans 18 amino acids. This CDR3 reads CASSQERFETRRLQGQFF. The CDR3 nucleotides read TGCGCCAGCAGCCAAGAGAGGTTCGAGACTAGGCGACTACAGGGGCAGTTCTTC.

In its sample, this clonotype was seen a few times. The chain combines TRBV6-2 or TRBV6-3 with TRBJ2-5; 7 bases agree with TRBD1. CDR3 length: 15 residues. Germline V CDR1 and CDR2: MNHEY, SVGEGT. After removal of 2 bases from V and 0 bases from J, the junction contained 3 bases not matched to a gene. CDR3 residues: CASSYMGTDQETQYF. The CDR3 DNA sequence: TGTGCCAGCAGTTACATGGGGACAGACCAAGAGACCCAGTACTTC.

The rearrangement links TRBV4-1 to TRBJ2-2; D uncertain. In germline, CDR1 is MGHRA, CDR2 YSYEKL. The CDR3 length is 16 residues. Trimming removed 0 bases at V and 4 bases at J, with 12 bases between. The CDR3 DNA reads TGCGCCAGCAGCCAAGATTTTTATGGAACCACCGGGGAGCTGTTTTTT. It yields the protein CASSQDFYGTTGELFF.

This clonotype has only a few counts. The chain joins TRBV29-1 to TRBJ2-3; maybe TRBD2 (6 bases). The CDR3 length is 13 residues. Germline CDR1 and CDR2: SQVTM and ANQGSEA. The V and J ends lost 7 bases and 3 bases respectively, with 14 bases between them. CDR3 loop: CSARDGGTDTQYF. DNA of the CDR3: TGCAGCGCCCGGGACGGGGGTACAGATACGCAGTATTTT.

This clonotype occurred a few times. CDR3 in DNA: TGCGCCAGCAGCTTTGGGCGGGATACCGGTTTACTTCTGGAGACCCAGTACTTC. Its translation is CASSFGRDTGLLLETQYF. The J gene is TRBJ2-5, the V gene TRBV5-1; D may be TRBD2 (6 bases). There are 18 residues in the CDR3. The V gene's germline CDR1 is SGHRS and CDR2 YFSETQ. V lost 2 bases and J lost 5, with 25 bases in between.

The sample holds a few counts of this clonotype. V usage is TRBV7-9 and J usage is TRBJ1-3; weak D call: TRBD1 (6 bases). The germline CDR1 and CDR2 sequences are SEHNR and FQNEAQ (reference sequence). The V end lost 7 bases, the J end lost 0 bases, and 19 bases lay between the germline ends. This CDR3 has 17 amino acids. The CDR3 region has the DNA TGTGCCAGCACCCCCCCTTGGACAGCAAACTCTGGAAACACCATATATTTT. This sequence encodes CASTPPWTANSGNTIYF.

This clonotype was detected only a few times. The rearrangement uses TRBV6-1 and TRBJ2-7, with D perhaps TRBD1 (6 bases). The CDR3 loop spans 14 amino acids. V was trimmed by 1 base and J by 6 bases, leaving 13 bases between them. The germline V gene has CDR1 MNHNS and CDR2 SASEGT. The CDR3 is CASSEGGTRSEQYF. In DNA, the CDR3 is TGTGCCAGCAGTGAAGGGGGGACAAGGTCCGAGCAGTACTTC.

Written as DNA, the CDR3 is TGTGCCAGCAGTTTTCAGATTAGTGTTCAGCCCCAGCATTTT. This sequence encodes CASSFQISVQPQHF. The gene calls are TRBV12-3 or TRBV12-4 and TRBJ1-5; D unclear. This CDR3 comprises 14 residues. Trimming left V 3 bases short and J 6 bases short, with 12 bases between.

The J gene is TRBJ2-1, the V gene TRBV6-2 or TRBV6-3; 12 nucleotides align to TRBD1. The V and J ends lost 7 bases and 0 bases, in that order; junction bases with no gene match: 4. The V gene's germline CDR1 is MNHEY and CDR2 SVGEGT. This CDR3 is built from 16 residues. The CDR3 bases are TGTGCCAGCACCGGGACAGGGGGCCGCTCCTACAATGAGCAGTTCTTC. Translated, it gives CASTGTGGRSYNEQFF.

The chain joins TRBV7-9 to TRBJ2-2; the D gene is possibly TRBD2 (6 bases). This CDR3 comprises 15 residues. Trimming shortened V by 5 bases and J by 3 bases, and 13 bases separated the two germline ends. From germline, CDR1 is SEHNR and CDR2 FQNEAQ (reference sequence). The CDR3 region has the DNA TGTGCCAGCAGCCCCCTTCCGGGAGACACCGGGGAGCTGTTTTTT. Its protein product is CASSPLPGDTGELFF.

V and J are TRBV29-1 and TRBJ2-3; D not resolved. The CDR3 sequence is 14 residues long. Trimming removed 5 bases from V and 3 bases from J, with 15 bases in between. The V gene's germline CDR1 is SQVTM and CDR2 ANQGSEA. This chain's CDR3 is CSVFPGYATDTQYF. CDR3 sequence (DNA): TGCAGCGTTTTCCCCGGGTACGCTACAGATACGCAGTATTTT.

The chain is built from TRBV12-3 or TRBV12-4 and TRBJ2-7; 8 positions match TRBD2. The CDR3 consists of 14 residues. With V trimmed by 6 bases and J by 3 bases, 7 bases remained unmatched. DNA of the CDR3: TGTGCCAGCAGCTCCGGGACTAGATACTACGAGCAGTACTTC. Its translation: CASSSGTRYYEQYF.

This clonotype was observed a handful of times. The V gene is TRBV5-1, the J gene TRBJ2-7, with D hard to call. This CDR3 is 15 amino acids long. The germline CDR1 and CDR2 sequences are SGHRS and YFSETQ. Trimming took 0 bases from V and 2 from J, leaving 12 bases between them. The CDR3 sequence: CASSLGPELPYEQYF. The CDR3 DNA reads TGCGCCAGCAGCTTGGGGCCGGAACTTCCCTACGAGCAGTACTTC.

The V gene is TRBV19, the J gene TRBJ1-5; D uncertain. V lost 3 bases, J lost 4 bases, and 10 bases lay in between. Germline V gives CDR1 LNHDA, CDR2 SQIVND (reference sequence). This CDR3 is built from 14 residues. CDR3 DNA sequence: TGTGCCAGTAGTATTTCGGCAGCGAATCAGCCCCAGCATTTT. Amino acid sequence: CASSISAANQPQHF.

V is TRBV5-1 and J is TRBJ2-5; the match to TRBD1 covers 8 bases. CDR3 length: 15 residues. CDR1 is SGHRS, CDR2 YFSETQ, per germline. J gave up 1 base and V 0 bases, and 2 bases lay outside the gene matches. The CDR3 DNA is TGCGCCAGCAGCTTGGACAGGGGGAGCCAAGAGACCCAGTACTTC. It codes for CASSLDRGSQETQYF.

This chain joins TRBV29-1 and TRBJ2-1; 7 bases line up with TRBD1. The germline CDR1 and CDR2 sequences are SQVTM and ANQGSEA. The V and J ends lost 7 bases and 9 bases, in that order; junction bases with no gene match: 9. The CDR3 runs to 12 residues. CDR3 bases: TGCAGCGGTACACCGACAGGGACTGAGCAGTTCTTC. Its translation is CSGTPTGTEQFF.

This clonotype was picked up a small number of times. This chain links TRBV5-1 with TRBJ2-1; no definite D call. V was shortened by 4 bases and J by 7 bases, with 15 bases between the two germline ends. Germline V gene data show CDR1 as SGHRS and CDR2 as YFSETQ. CDR3 length: 14 amino acids. The CDR3 DNA reads as TGCGCCAGCAGCCGTTTCCCCCCAGAAAATGAGCAGTTCTTC. It yields the protein CASSRFPPENEQFF.

This sequence joins TRBV7-9 and TRBJ2-1; D is ambiguous. Germline loops: CDR1 SEHNR, CDR2 FQNEAQ (reference sequence). This CDR3 is 11 amino acids long. The V end lost 8 bases, the J end lost 11 bases, and 13 bases lay between the germline ends. The CDR3 region is CASAIELKQFF. The CDR3, as DNA: TGTGCCAGCGCCATCGAACTAAAGCAGTTCTTC. Drawing the rest from reference TRBV7-9 and TRBJ2-1, the complete variable domain is DTGVSQNPRHKITKRGQNVTFRCDPISEHNRLYWYRQTLGQGPEFLTYFQNEAQLEKSRLLSDRFSAERPKGSFSTLEIQRTEQGDSAMYLCASAIELKQFFGPGTRLTVL.

The genes are TRBV29-1 and TRBJ2-7, with D perhaps matching TRBD1 (5 bases). This CDR3 is 14 amino acids long. V was clipped by 2 bases and J by 1 base, with 12 bases between them. Germline assignment: CDR1 SQVTM and CDR2 ANQGSEA. The CDR3 coding sequence is TGCAGCGTTGAACTAGGGGATCATTCCTACGAGCAGTACTTC. Translated: CSVELGDHSYEQYF.

In its sample, this clonotype was seen many times. The chain carries TRBV29-1 and TRBJ2-3; D ambiguous. Germline CDR1 is SQVTM and CDR2 is ANQGSEA. V was pared by 8 bases and J by 2 bases, with 14 bases between. This CDR3 spans 13 amino acids. CDR3 nucleotides: TGCAGCCCAGGCCGGCGCGACACAGATACGCAGTATTTT. As protein: CSPGRRDTDTQYF.

This clonotype was picked up many times. The chain is built from TRBV6-2 or TRBV6-3 and TRBJ2-1; no clear D gene. Looked up from germline, CDR1 is MNHEY and CDR2 is SVGEGT. V lost 3 bases and J 5 bases, leaving 11 bases between the germline ends. The CDR3 extends over 14 amino acids. The CDR3 loop reads CASSYVPGNNEQFF. The CDR3 DNA sequence: TGTGCCAGCAGTTATGTTCCAGGCAACAATGAGCAGTTCTTC.

This chain uses TRBV5-1 with TRBJ2-7; a possible D gene is TRBD1 (6 bases). CDR3 length equals 13 residues. The V end was cut by 4 bases, the J end by 5 bases, with 13 bases between. The germline gives CDR1 SGHRS, CDR2 YFSETQ. CDR3 in DNA: TGCGCCAGCAGCACAGGGATGAGGGACGAGCAGTACTTC. Translated: CASSTGMRDEQYF.

This clonotype was observed a few times. The chain joins TRBV29-1 to TRBJ2-3; D may be TRBD1 or TRBD2 (5 bases each). Between the trimmed V and J ends, which lost 5 bases and 0 bases, there was a span of 18 bases. This CDR3 comprises 16 residues. The germline gives CDR1 SQVTM, CDR2 ANQGSEA. Written as DNA, the CDR3 is TGCAGCGTTCATGGGACCGTAGCCGGGAGCACAGATACGCAGTATTTT. Its translation is CSVHGTVAGSTDTQYF.

About this clonotype: A much larger clone sits a single nucleotide away, making a read error possible. V and J are TRBV14 and TRBJ2-1; D not certain. Germline CDR1 is SGHDN and CDR2 is FVKESK. The CDR3 spans 12 residues. CDR3 sequence reads: CGSSQPFNEQFF. In nucleotides, the CDR3 is TGTGGCAGCAGCCAGCCTTTTAATGAGCAGTTCTTC.

This clonotype showed up just a few times. The chain uses TRBV4-3 and TRBJ2-7; 8 bases are a match to TRBD2. CDR3 length: 16 amino acids. Unmatched junction bases numbered 6, after V lost 0 bases and J lost 2 bases. The germline V gene has CDR1 LGHNA and CDR2 YSLEER. The CDR3 DNA reads TGCGCCAGCAGCCAAGATAGATATAGCGGGACCTACGAGCAGTACTTC. It yields the protein CASSQDRYSGTYEQYF.

This clonotype was seen repeatedly, ten times or more. This chain connects TRBV7-9 to TRBJ2-2, with TRBD1 matching 7 bases. With V trimmed by 3 bases and J by 5 bases, 3 bases remained unmatched. From germline, CDR1 is SEHNR and CDR2 FQNEAQ (reference sequence). The CDR3 length is 14 residues. CDR3 sequence: CASSLETGTGELFF. The CDR3 DNA is TGTGCCAGCAGCTTGGAGACAGGGACCGGGGAGCTGTTTTTT.